Each of the 32 T cell receptor beta chains below was sequenced from the same sample in a study of chemoradiotherapy in HPV16-positive cancers. Using immunoSEQ multiplex PCR, the repertoire was profiled, and TCRdb retains in-frame clones only, with some absent. Among tens of thousands of clones, 87% were seen once, and the ten largest hold 4.5%. Material: blood, obtained from a patient who underwent chemoradiotherapy. These receptors were taken from a human donor with HPV-associated anogenital cancer.

The chain employs TRBV9 and TRBJ2-1; 9 bases are shared with TRBD1. Trimming took 0 bases from V and 6 from J; bases not matched to a gene: 7. Germline V gene sequence: CDR1 SGDLS, CDR2 YYNGEE. The CDR3 totals 16 residues. This CDR3 reads CASSVEGQGGSNEQFF. The CDR3 DNA follows: TGTGCCAGCAGCGTAGAGGGACAGGGTGGTTCCAATGAGCAGTTCTTC. The entire variable domain, with the rest obtained from reference TRBV9 and TRBJ2-1, is as follows: DSGVTQTPKHLITATGQRVTLRCSPRSGDLSVYWYQQSLDQGLQFLIQYYNGEERAKGNILERFSAQQFPDLHSELNLSSLELGDSALYFCASSVEGQGGSNEQFFGPGTRLTVL.

J is TRBJ1-2 and V is TRBV27; D is undetermined. In germline, CDR1 is MNHEY, CDR2 SMNVEV (reference sequence). Trimming left V 5 bases short and J 0 bases short, with 16 bases between. The length of the CDR3 is 16 residues. The CDR3 region has the DNA TGTGCCAGCAGTCTCCAAGCGGAGCTAACTAACTATGGCTACACCTTC. Its translation is CASSLQAELTNYGYTF.

This clone was counted only a few times. This chain uses TRBV10-3 with TRBJ2-6; D is undetermined. The V end lost 2 bases, the J end lost 1 base, and 9 bases lay between the germline ends. Germline V gene sequence: CDR1 ENHRY, CDR2 SYGVKD. CDR3 length: 16 residues. As DNA, the CDR3 is TGTGCCATCAGTGAGGGAGATGTATCTGGGGCCAACGTCCTGACTTTC. This gives the protein CAISEGDVSGANVLTF.

V usage is TRBV11-2 and J usage is TRBJ1-5; D is ambiguous. V lost 0 bases, J lost 3 bases, and 9 bases lay in between. The CDR3 is 15 amino acids. Germline values: CDR1 SGHAT, CDR2 FQNNGV. The CDR3 sequence is CASSLEPSSNQPQHF. DNA of the CDR3: TGTGCCAGCAGCTTAGAACCTAGCTCCAATCAGCCCCAGCATTTT.

In this sample, this clone turned up once. The chain couples TRBV7-9 to TRBJ2-2, with 10 bases matching TRBD2. The CDR3 is made up of 16 amino acids. V dropped 3 bases and J dropped 8; count of bases not matched to a gene: 9. In germline, CDR1 is SEHNR, CDR2 FQNEAQ (reference sequence). CDR3 amino acids: CASSFTSGKPMGELFF. In nucleotides, the CDR3 is TGTGCCAGCAGCTTTACTAGCGGGAAACCGATGGGGGAGCTGTTTTTT.

This clone was seen once. This chain joins TRBV7-2 and TRBJ1-2, with D possibly TRBD1 on 5 matching bases. The CDR3 extends over 13 amino acids. V was clipped by 8 bases and J by 4 bases, with 14 bases between them. In germline, CDR1 is SGHTA, CDR2 FQGNSA. In DNA, the CDR3 is TGTGCCAGCGGGGAGGACATTTCCTATGGCTACACCTTC. Translation gives CASGEDISYGYTF.

The chain has TRBV19 and TRBJ2-3, with D hard to call. Germline V gene lookup returns CDR1 LNHDA and CDR2 SQIVND (reference sequence). The CDR3 has 12 amino acids. The V end lost 4 bases, the J end lost 5 bases, and 7 bases lay between the germline ends. As DNA, the CDR3 is TGTGCCAGTAGTAGTCGACTAGATACGCAGTATTTT. Residues: CASSSRLDTQYF.

The rearrangement links TRBV27 to TRBJ1-2, with D possibly matching TRBD1 (6 bases). The CDR3 contains 14 residues. The V and J ends lost 4 bases and 5 bases respectively, with 14 bases between them. Per germline, CDR1 MNHEY and CDR2 SMNVEV (reference sequence). The CDR3 DNA is TGTGCCAGCAGTTCAGACACAGGGAATTATGGCTACACCTTC. Protein product: CASSSDTGNYGYTF.

The chain combines TRBV7-3 with TRBJ1-5, with D possibly being TRBD1 (5 bases). This CDR3 has 17 residues. The V gene lost 2 bases and the J gene lost 2 bases, with 16 bases spanning the gap. Germline V gene data show CDR1 as SGHTA and CDR2 as FQGTGA. The CDR3 DNA follows: TGTGCCAGCAGCTTAGCCATGAGGCAGGGAGGCAATCAGCCCCAGCATTTT. As protein: CASSLAMRQGGNQPQHF.

The V and J genes are TRBV7-2 and TRBJ2-5; 8 nucleotides match TRBD2. V shed 5 bases, J shed 5 bases, and the junction held 10 bases outside the gene matches. Germline V CDR1 and CDR2: SGHTA, FQGNSA. The CDR3 is 15 amino acids. The CDR3 bases are TGTGCCAGCAGCATTTTACGGGGGGGCGGGGAGACCCAGTACTTC. As protein: CASSILRGGGETQYF.

The rearrangement links TRBV7-3 to TRBJ1-1; D is uncertain. V was clipped by 4 bases and J by 3 bases, with 12 bases between them. The CDR3 covers 14 residues. Germline CDR1 reads SGHTA; CDR2 reads FQGTGA. This chain's CDR3 is CASSYLGGDTEAFF. In DNA, the CDR3 is TGTGCCAGCAGCTACCTGGGAGGCGACACTGAAGCTTTCTTT.

This chain links TRBV28 with TRBJ2-2; D not resolved. V was shortened by 6 bases and J by 4 bases, with 9 bases between the two germline ends. The CDR3 is 13 residues long. Germline V CDR1 and CDR2: MDHEN, SYDVKM. CDR3 amino acids: CASRGTRTGELFF. The CDR3 DNA follows: TGTGCCAGCAGGGGAACACGCACCGGGGAGCTGTTTTTT.

V usage is TRBV9 and J usage is TRBJ2-3; D remains ambiguous. Germline lookup yields CDR1 SGDLS and CDR2 YYNGEE. Between the trimmed V and J ends, which lost 3 bases and 8 bases, there was a span of 10 bases. The CDR3 is 12 residues long. CDR3 loop: CASSDPLPTQYF. The DNA for the CDR3 is TGTGCCAGCAGCGACCCCCTCCCTACGCAGTATTTT.

V gene TRBV9 combines with J gene TRBJ2-1; D not resolved. V lost 4 bases to trimming and J lost 6 bases, with 17 bases between them. Germline loops: CDR1 SGDLS, CDR2 YYNGEE. This CDR3 is 15 amino acids long. The CDR3 sequence: CASSPDSFPSNEQFF. The CDR3 DNA sequence: TGTGCCAGCAGCCCCGACTCCTTCCCATCCAATGAGCAGTTCTTC.

The V call is TRBV7-9, the J call TRBJ1-4; the D is unclear. This CDR3 contains 16 residues. V was cut by 5 bases and J by 0 bases, with 13 bases left in between. Germline CDR1 is SEHNR and CDR2 is FQNEAQ (reference sequence). The CDR3 sequence: CASSLAQASTNEKLFF. DNA of the CDR3: TGTGCCAGCAGCCTGGCTCAGGCATCAACTAATGAAAAACTGTTTTTT.

The CDR3 nucleotides are TGTGCCAGCAGTGATAGGACACCATTACGGGGGCAGTACTTC. Protein: CASSDRTPLRGQYF. The rearrangement links TRBV25-1 to TRBJ2-7; D tentatively fits TRBD1 or TRBD2 (5 bases each). Germline CDR1 and CDR2: MGHDK and SYGVNS. This CDR3 region has 14 residues. The germline V and J ends were trimmed by 3 bases and 9 bases, with 18 bases remaining between them.

The J gene is TRBJ2-7, the V gene TRBV7-2; maybe TRBD1 (6 bases). Looked up from germline, CDR1 is SGHTA and CDR2 is FQGNSA. V was cut by 5 bases and J by 7 bases, with 12 bases left in between. This CDR3 spans 12 amino acids. For the CDR3, the DNA is TGTGCCAGCAGCGGAACAGGGTGGGAGCAGTACTTC. It encodes CASSGTGWEQYF.

The V gene is TRBV4-2, the J gene TRBJ1-1; D is unclear. This CDR3 is built from 15 residues. Trimming removed 4 bases from V and 3 bases from J, with 15 bases in between. Germline V gene data show CDR1 as LGHNA and CDR2 as YNFKEQ. The CDR3 sequence: CASSPDGTDDTEAFF. The CDR3 bases are TGTGCCAGCAGCCCCGATGGCACAGACGACACTGAAGCTTTCTTT.

The chain couples TRBV10-3 to TRBJ2-3, with D perhaps TRBD2 (6 bases). Trimming took 2 bases from V and 0 from J, leaving 9 bases between them. Per the germline V gene, CDR1 is ENHRY and CDR2 is SYGVKD. The CDR3 is 15 amino acids. The CDR3 DNA is TGTGCCATCAGTGAGGAGGCGGGGAGCACAGATACGCAGTATTTT. The encoded protein is CAISEEAGSTDTQYF.

This clone was observed once. The genes are TRBV9 and TRBJ2-5, with 8 bases that match TRBD2. The length of the CDR3 is 15 residues. The germline CDR1 and CDR2 sequences are SGDLS and YYNGEE. The J segment lost 1 base and the V segment lost 1 base, leaving 3 bases of the junction unmatched. The CDR3 coding sequence is TGTGCCAGCAGCGTAACTAGCGGAATCCAAGAGACCCAGTACTTC. Translated: CASSVTSGIQETQYF.

The V gene is TRBV5-4, the J gene TRBJ1-3, with TRBD1 as a possible D gene (6 bases). The germline CDR1 and CDR2 sequences are SGHNT and YYREEE (reference sequence). The ends were cut back, 0 bases at V and 0 bases at J, with 10 bases in the middle. The CDR3 runs 16 residues. The CDR3 coding sequence is TGTGCCAGCAGCTTGGACAGGACAGCCTCTGGAAACACCATATATTTT. This sequence encodes CASSLDRTASGNTIYF. The complete variable domain, with remaining parts taken from reference TRBV5-4 and TRBJ1-3, reads ETGVTQSPTHLIKTRGQQVTLRCSSQSGHNTVSWYQQALGQGPQFIFQYYREEENGRGNFPPRFSGLQFPNYSSELNVNALELDDSALYLCASSLDRTASGNTIYFGEGSWLTVV.

The rearrangement links TRBV7-2 to TRBJ1-2; D is ambiguous. V was shortened by 0 bases and J by 3 bases, with 11 bases between the two germline ends. CDR1 is SGHTA, CDR2 FQGNSA, per germline. The CDR3 runs to 15 residues. The CDR3 region is CASSLASGSHYGYTF. CDR3 sequence (DNA): TGTGCCAGCAGCTTAGCGTCGGGGTCCCACTATGGCTACACCTTC.

This chain uses TRBV27 with TRBJ1-1; D is perhaps TRBD1 (5 bases). V was clipped by 3 bases and J by 4 bases, with 9 bases between them. Germline V CDR1 and CDR2: MNHEY, SMNVEV (reference sequence). The CDR3 runs to 13 residues. CDR3 bases: TGTGCCAGCAGTTTGGGGGGTGGCACTGAAGCTTTCTTT. As protein: CASSLGGGTEAFF.

The chain has TRBV5-6 and TRBJ2-5; 9 bases match TRBD1. V shed 4 bases, J shed 4 bases, and the junction held 11 bases outside the gene matches. This CDR3 comprises 16 residues. The germline gives CDR1 SGHDT, CDR2 YYEEEE. CDR3 loop: CASSPLRDRVRETQYF. CDR3 coding DNA: TGTGCCAGCAGCCCCCTCCGGGACAGGGTGAGAGAGACCCAGTACTTC.

This chain connects TRBV7-8 to TRBJ2-5, with D hard to call. Germline CDR1 is SGHVS and CDR2 is FQNEAQ. The V end lost 5 bases, the J end lost 5 bases, and 9 bases lay between the germline ends. This CDR3 comprises 12 residues. As DNA, the CDR3 is TGTGCCAGCAGCCCCCTTCAGGAGACCCAGTACTTC. Residues: CASSPLQETQYF.

The V gene is TRBV6-5, the J gene TRBJ2-1, with D possibly being TRBD1 or TRBD2 (5 bases each). CDR3 size: 15 residues. Between the trimmed V and J ends, which lost 2 bases and 2 bases, there was a span of 10 bases. The germline gives CDR1 MNHEY, CDR2 SVGAGI. The CDR3 nucleotides are TGTGCCAGCAGTTACCGGGACGTCGCCTACAATGAGCAGTTCTTC. This gives the protein CASSYRDVAYNEQFF.

In its sample, this clone was seen a few times. This chain links TRBV4-3 with TRBJ2-7, with 10 positions matching TRBD2. J lost 2 bases, V lost 0 bases, and 7 bases had no gene match. The CDR3 has 17 residues. Germline V gives CDR1 LGHNA, CDR2 YSLEER. The CDR3 here is CASSQEVSGRSTYEQYF. Written as DNA, the CDR3 is TGCGCCAGCAGCCAAGAGGTTAGCGGGAGGTCGACCTACGAGCAGTACTTC.

This clone was counted between two and nine times. The chain's CDR3 is CASSLTPGYTEAFF. The CDR3 DNA reads as TGTGCCAGCAGCCTGACGCCTGGGTACACTGAAGCTTTCTTT. This chain joins TRBV9 and TRBJ1-1; D gene uncertain. V gave up 4 bases and J gave up 3 bases, with 13 bases separating them. Per germline, CDR1 SGDLS and CDR2 YYNGEE. The CDR3 is made up of 14 amino acids. The full variable domain, completed using reference TRBV9 and TRBJ1-1, is DSGVTQTPKHLITATGQRVTLRCSPRSGDLSVYWYQQSLDQGLQFLIQYYNGEERAKGNILERFSAQQFPDLHSELNLSSLELGDSALYFCASSLTPGYTEAFFGQGTRLTVV.

The genes are TRBV19 and TRBJ1-5; D ambiguous. The CDR3 covers 15 residues. Germline assignment: CDR1 LNHDA and CDR2 SQIVND (reference sequence). V gave up 5 bases and J gave up 0 bases, with 11 bases separating them. CDR3 DNA: TGTGCCAGTAGTGAGACCACTTATAGCAATCAGCCCCAGCATTTT. Translated, it gives CASSETTYSNQPQHF.

The rearrangement links TRBV6-5 to TRBJ2-3; D not resolved. Trimming removed 1 base at V and 3 bases at J, with 5 bases between. The CDR3 totals 13 residues. Germline CDR1 reads MNHEY; CDR2 reads SVGAGI. In DNA form, the CDR3 reads TGTGCCAGCAGTTACTGGCCGACAGATACGCAGTATTTT. It is translated as CASSYWPTDTQYF.

The V and J genes are TRBV6-5 and TRBJ2-7; 9 bases agree with TRBD1. There are 11 residues in the CDR3. Germline CDR1 is MNHEY and CDR2 is SVGAGI. The ends lost 11 bases at V and 6 bases at J; junction bases unmatched: 5. The CDR3 reads CAGGTGREQYF. In DNA, the CDR3 is TGTGCCGGGGGGACAGGGCGCGAGCAGTACTTC.

The rearrangement joins TRBV10-3 to TRBJ1-1, with 7 bases fitting TRBD1. Per the germline V gene, CDR1 is ENHRY and CDR2 is SYGVKD. The CDR3 totals 13 residues. Trimming at V came to 6 bases and at J to 3 bases, leaving 4 bases not matched to a gene. CDR3 nucleotides: TGTGCCATCAGATTAACAGGGGACACTGAAGCTTTCTTT. This encodes CAIRLTGDTEAFF.